This T cell receptor (beta chain) came from a study of T cells after yellow fever vaccination (dated by TCRdb to the late 2010s). Context from the whole study: The SMART-Seq v4 Ultra Low Input RNA kit was used to prepare libraries from fractions with low cell numbers. To follow T-cell clones before and after both primary and booster YFV17D yellow fever vaccination, bulk TCR alpha and beta repertoires underwent longitudinal sequencing. Two healthy male donors made up the cohort, one aged 18 to 29 years and the other aged 30 to 40 years. Bulk PBMC replicates and cell subsets were isolated from blood drawn at multiple timepoints before and after both primary and secondary immunization.

Points the paper makes about the study in general: Because abundant contaminating clonotypes from the bulk population could be contained in FACS-sorted repertoires, computational filtering was required. The secondary T-cell response was weaker than the primary response but faster, peaking on day 5 instead of day 15. A small share of clonotypes occurred in both CD4 and CD8 compartments, likely arising from convergent recombination. Only a couple of donors were included in the study, so the extent to which the findings can be generalized is limited. After the booster, most of the clones that had expanded following primary vaccination were detected again (almost 98% of CD4 and roughly nine tenths of CD8), which suggests that memory was broadly maintained.

Comments on this clonotype: The antigen it binds to is not known. Base qualities are not provided; no much larger clone lies one nucleotide away.

V is shortened by 3 bases, J by 15 bases, and the region joining them spans 18 bases. In the germline V gene, CDR1 corresponds to SGHTA and CDR2 to FQGNSA. The CDR3 goes from the cysteine to the phenylalanine over 13 residues. The sequence is cut down to CDR3 DNA, 39 bases in frame from base 1. TCR cDNA was synthesized by 5'RACE template switching, which introduced a universal primer site and unique molecular identifiers. cDNA synthesis was primed from both the TCR alpha and TCR beta constant segments. Libraries were amplified in two PCR steps, with sample barcodes and sequencing adapters added in the second step. Sequencing of the libraries was done on either Illumina HiSeq 2500 (2x100 bp) or NovaSeq (2x150 bp). As for how the authors treated the data: Reads were demultiplexed and collapsed into UMI consensus sequences with MIGEC, and V(D)J alignment was performed with MiXCR. Using edgeR on replicate PBMC samples, clonotypes were called vaccine-responding if FDR was below 0.01 and the log2 fold change was above 5 up to day 15. Bulk clonotypes were assigned CD4 or CD8 identity according to which sequenced CD4 or CD8 repertoire held them at higher abundance. TCRdb reworked the public reads: Q25 trimming with fastp, MiXCR clone assembly, productive beta chains retained. Rows are unified per CDR3 protein, each entry keeping the most common DNA and genes. The V and J calls shown here were made by TCRdb, not taken from the authors' results. This sample has 450,000 to 550,000 distinct CDR3 sequences in its table, and over 15% of those were observed once. The ten largest clones take up 14% of the sample.

This specimen's treatment or condition label, per the study, means: live attenuated yellow fever vaccine strain. At each blood-draw timepoint, two biological replicates of bulk PBMCs were obtained. PBMCs were isolated from peripheral blood using a standard Ficoll-Paque protocol. TriZol was used to extract RNA from bulk PBMCs, CD4 and CD8 fractions, and dextramer-positive and dextramer-negative fractions. The clonotype originates from a man aged 25-40 years who received the YFV17D yellow fever vaccine. The source material was PBMCs, sampled 15 days after the yellow fever booster vaccination. Here the chain combines TRBV7-2 and TRBJ2-4; the D gene could be TRBD1 or TRBD2, each one agreeing over 6 bases. The CDR3 protein sequence reads: CASSFGGAGFSYF. The DNA sequence is TGTGCCAGCAGCTTCGGGGGCGCCGGATTCTCGTACTTC.